The present T cell receptor (beta chain) was sequenced within a study of blood T cell repertoires in COVID-19. Study context: Samples taken during acute and convalescent COVID-19 were collected in the United States, Italy and Spain. T cells, B-cell-depleted T cells, or PBMCs provided the cDNA or gDNA that served as material.

The authors' processing: Amplifying reference gene primers gave estimates of nucleated cell counts. Assay: immunoSEQ multiplex PCR; the TCRdb copy retains only in-frame clones and omits some. For V, J and clone size, that table is used; D and trimming come from the DNA. The sample records some 74,000 clones, approximately 80% being singletons. The junction had 7 bases not matched to a gene; V was cut back by 5 bases and J by 9 bases. Germline CDR1 MDHEN, CDR2 SYDVKM. This CDR3 spans 13 amino acids. The chain uses TRBV28 and TRBJ1-1; 9 bases fit TRBD1. The clonotype was recovered from an older man with acute or convalescent COVID-19. Input material: peripheral blood. The CDR3 spells CASSPNTGGQAFF. The CDR3 DNA reads as TGTGCCAGCAGTCCGAATACAGGGGGCCAAGCTTTCTTT.